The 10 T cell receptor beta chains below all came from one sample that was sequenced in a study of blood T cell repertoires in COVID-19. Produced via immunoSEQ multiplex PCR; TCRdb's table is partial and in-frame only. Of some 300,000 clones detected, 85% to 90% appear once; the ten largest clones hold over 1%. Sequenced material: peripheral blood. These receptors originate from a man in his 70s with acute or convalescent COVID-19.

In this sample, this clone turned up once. In nucleotides, the CDR3 is TGTGCCAGCTCACCCGTGAGTCCCCCTAACTATGGCTACACCTTC. Amino acid sequence: CASSPVSPPNYGYTF. This chain links TRBV18 with TRBJ1-2, with unresolved D. V gave up 3 bases and J gave up 0 bases, with 11 bases separating them. There are 15 residues in the CDR3. In germline, CDR1 is KGHSH, CDR2 LQKENI.

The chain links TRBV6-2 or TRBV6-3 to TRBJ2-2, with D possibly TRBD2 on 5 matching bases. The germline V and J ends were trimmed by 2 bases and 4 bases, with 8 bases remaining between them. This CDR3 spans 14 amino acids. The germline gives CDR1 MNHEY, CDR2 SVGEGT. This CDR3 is CASSYAAGTGELFF. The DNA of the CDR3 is TGTGCCAGCAGTTACGCGGCGGGCACCGGGGAGCTGTTTTTT.

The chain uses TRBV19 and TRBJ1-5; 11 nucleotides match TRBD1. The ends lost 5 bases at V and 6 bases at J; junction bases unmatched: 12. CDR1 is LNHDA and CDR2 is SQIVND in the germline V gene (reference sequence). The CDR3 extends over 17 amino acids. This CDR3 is CASSGTNGQGAVQPQHF. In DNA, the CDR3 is TGTGCCAGTAGTGGCACTAATGGACAGGGGGCCGTTCAGCCCCAGCATTTT.

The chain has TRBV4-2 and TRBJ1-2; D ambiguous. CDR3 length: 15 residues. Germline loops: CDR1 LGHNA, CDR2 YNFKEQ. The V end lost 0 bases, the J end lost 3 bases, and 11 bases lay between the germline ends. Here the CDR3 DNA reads TGTGCCAGCAGCCAAGAGGTCACAGTCGACTATGGCTACACCTTC. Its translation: CASSQEVTVDYGYTF.

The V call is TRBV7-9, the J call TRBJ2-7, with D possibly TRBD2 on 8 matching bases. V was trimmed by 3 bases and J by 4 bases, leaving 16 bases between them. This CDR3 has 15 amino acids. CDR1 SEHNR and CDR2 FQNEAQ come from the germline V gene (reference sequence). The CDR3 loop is CASSLRQGGRYEQYF. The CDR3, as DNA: TGTGCCAGCAGCTTGAGACAGGGCGGGAGGTACGAGCAGTACTTC.

CDR3 DNA: TGTGCCAGCAGCTTTTCGTCGACAGGGGGATACACTGAAGCTTTCTTT. Amino acid sequence: CASSFSSTGGYTEAFF. The chain uses TRBV7-2 and TRBJ1-1, with 9 bases that match TRBD1. The V segment lost 3 bases and the J segment 3 bases; nucleotides outside the gene matches: 8. This CDR3 is built from 16 residues. Germline V CDR1 and CDR2: SGHTA, FQGNSA. The full variable domain, completed using reference TRBV7-2 and TRBJ1-1, is GAGVSQSPSNKVTEKGKDVELRCDPISGHTALYWYRQSLGQGLEFLIYFQGNSAPDKSGLPSDRFSAERTGGSVSTLTIQRTQQEDSAVYLCASSFSSTGGYTEAFFGQGTRLTVV.

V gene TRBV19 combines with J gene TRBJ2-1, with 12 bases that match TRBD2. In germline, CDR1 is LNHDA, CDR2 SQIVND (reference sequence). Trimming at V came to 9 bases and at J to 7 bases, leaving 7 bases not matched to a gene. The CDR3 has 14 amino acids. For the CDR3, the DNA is TGTGCCAGACCCGGACTAGCGGGAAAGAATGAGCAGTTCTTC. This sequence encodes CARPGLAGKNEQFF. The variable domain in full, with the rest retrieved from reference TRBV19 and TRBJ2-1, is DGGITQSPKYLFRKEGQNVTLSCEQNLNHDAMYWYRQDPGQGLRLIYYSQIVNDFQKGDIAEGYSVSREKKESFPLTVTSAQKNPTAFYLCARPGLAGKNEQFFGPGTRLTVL.

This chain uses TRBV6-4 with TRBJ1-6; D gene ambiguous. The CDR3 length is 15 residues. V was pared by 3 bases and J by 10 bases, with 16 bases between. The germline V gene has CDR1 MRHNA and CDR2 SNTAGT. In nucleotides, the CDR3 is TGTGCCAGCAGTGAATCCGGGATTAAAGGGTCACCCCTCCACTTT. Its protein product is CASSESGIKGSPLHF.

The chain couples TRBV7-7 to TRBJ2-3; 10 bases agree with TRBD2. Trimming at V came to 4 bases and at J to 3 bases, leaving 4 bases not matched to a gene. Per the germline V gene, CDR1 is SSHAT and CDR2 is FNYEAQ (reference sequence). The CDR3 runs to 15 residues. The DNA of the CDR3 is TGTGCCAGCAGCTATTCTAGCGGGGGAACAGATACGCAGTATTTT. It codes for CASSYSSGGTDTQYF.

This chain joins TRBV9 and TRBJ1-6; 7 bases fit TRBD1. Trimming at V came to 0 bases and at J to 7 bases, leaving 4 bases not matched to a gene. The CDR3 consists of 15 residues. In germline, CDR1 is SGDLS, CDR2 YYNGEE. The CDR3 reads CASSVETGVNSPLHF. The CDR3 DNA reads TGTGCCAGCAGCGTAGAAACAGGGGTAAATTCACCCCTCCACTTT.